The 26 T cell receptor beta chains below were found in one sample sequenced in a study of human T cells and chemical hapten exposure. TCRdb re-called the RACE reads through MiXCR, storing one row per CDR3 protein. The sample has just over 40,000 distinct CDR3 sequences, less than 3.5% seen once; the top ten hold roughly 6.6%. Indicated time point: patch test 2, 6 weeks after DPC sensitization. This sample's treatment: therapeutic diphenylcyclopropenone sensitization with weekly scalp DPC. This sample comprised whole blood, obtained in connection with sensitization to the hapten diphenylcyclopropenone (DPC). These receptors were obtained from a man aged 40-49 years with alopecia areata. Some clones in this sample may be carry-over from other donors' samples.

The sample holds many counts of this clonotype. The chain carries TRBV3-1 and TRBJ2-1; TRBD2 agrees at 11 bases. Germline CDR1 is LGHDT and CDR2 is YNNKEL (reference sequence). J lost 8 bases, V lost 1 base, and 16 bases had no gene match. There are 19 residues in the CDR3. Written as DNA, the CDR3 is TGTGCCAGCAGCCAAGGATCTAACCTACTAGCGGGAGTGCCCCATGAGCAGTTCTTC. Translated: CASSQGSNLLAGVPHEQFF.

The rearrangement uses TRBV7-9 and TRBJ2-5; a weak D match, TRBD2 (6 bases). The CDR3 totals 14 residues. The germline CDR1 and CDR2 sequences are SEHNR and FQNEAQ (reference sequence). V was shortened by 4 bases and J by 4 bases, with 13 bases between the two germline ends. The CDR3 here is CASSSTSELETQYF. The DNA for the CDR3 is TGTGCCAGCAGCTCGACTAGTGAATTAGAGACCCAGTACTTC.

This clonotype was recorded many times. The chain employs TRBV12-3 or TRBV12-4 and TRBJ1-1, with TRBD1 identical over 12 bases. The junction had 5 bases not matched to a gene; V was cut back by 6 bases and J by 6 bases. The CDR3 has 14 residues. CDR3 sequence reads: CASRGQGAFAEAFF. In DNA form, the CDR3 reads TGTGCCAGCAGGGGACAGGGGGCATTCGCTGAAGCTTTCTTT.

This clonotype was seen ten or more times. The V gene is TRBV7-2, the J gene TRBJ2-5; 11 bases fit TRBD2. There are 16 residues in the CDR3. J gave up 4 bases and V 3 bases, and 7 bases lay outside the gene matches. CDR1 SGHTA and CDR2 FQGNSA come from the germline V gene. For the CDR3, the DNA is TGTGCCAGCAGCTTGGTCGGGACTAGCGGAGGAGAGACCCAGTACTTC. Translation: CASSLVGTSGGETQYF.

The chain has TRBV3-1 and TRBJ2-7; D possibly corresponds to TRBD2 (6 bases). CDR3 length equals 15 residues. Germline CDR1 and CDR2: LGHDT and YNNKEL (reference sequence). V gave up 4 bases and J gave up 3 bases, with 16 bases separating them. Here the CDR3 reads CASSLGPGVGYEQYF. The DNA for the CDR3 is TGTGCCAGCAGCCTCGGCCCGGGGGTCGGCTACGAGCAGTACTTC.

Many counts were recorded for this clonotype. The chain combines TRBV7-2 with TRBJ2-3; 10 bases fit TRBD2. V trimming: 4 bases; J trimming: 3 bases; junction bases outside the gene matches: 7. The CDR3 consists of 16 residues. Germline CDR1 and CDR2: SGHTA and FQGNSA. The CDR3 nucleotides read TGTGCCAGCAGCTCCGGCTCGGGACTAGCGACAGATACGCAGTATTTT. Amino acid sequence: CASSSGSGLATDTQYF.

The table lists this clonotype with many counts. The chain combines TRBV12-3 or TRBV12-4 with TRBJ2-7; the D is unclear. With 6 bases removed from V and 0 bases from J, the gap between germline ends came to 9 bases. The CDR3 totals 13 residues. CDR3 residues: CASSRPASYEQYF. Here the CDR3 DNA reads TGTGCCAGCAGCCGTCCGGCCTCCTACGAGCAGTACTTC.

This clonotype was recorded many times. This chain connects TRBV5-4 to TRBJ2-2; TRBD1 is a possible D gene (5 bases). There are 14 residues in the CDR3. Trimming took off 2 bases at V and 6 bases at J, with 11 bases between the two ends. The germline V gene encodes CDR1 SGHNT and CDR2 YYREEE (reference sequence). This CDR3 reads CASSFRGRAGELFF. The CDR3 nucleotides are TGTGCCAGCAGCTTTAGGGGAAGGGCCGGGGAGCTGTTTTTT.

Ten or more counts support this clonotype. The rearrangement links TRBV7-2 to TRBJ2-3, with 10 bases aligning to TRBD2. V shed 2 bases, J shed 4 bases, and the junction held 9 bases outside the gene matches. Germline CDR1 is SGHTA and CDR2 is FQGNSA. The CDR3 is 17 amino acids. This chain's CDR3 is CASSLSAASGSSDTQYF. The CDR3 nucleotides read TGTGCCAGCAGCTTATCGGCAGCTAGCGGGAGCTCAGATACGCAGTATTTT.

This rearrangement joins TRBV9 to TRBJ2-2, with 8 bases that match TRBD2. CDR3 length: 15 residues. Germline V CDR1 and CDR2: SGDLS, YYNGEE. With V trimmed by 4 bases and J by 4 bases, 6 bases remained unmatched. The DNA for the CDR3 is TGTGCCAGCAGCCCCTCAGCGGGAGTCACCGGGGAGCTGTTTTTT. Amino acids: CASSPSAGVTGELFF. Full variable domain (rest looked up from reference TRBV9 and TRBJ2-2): DSGVTQTPKHLITATGQRVTLRCSPRSGDLSVYWYQQSLDQGLQFLIQYYNGEERAKGNILERFSAQQFPDLHSELNLSSLELGDSALYFCASSPSAGVTGELFFGEGSRLTVL.

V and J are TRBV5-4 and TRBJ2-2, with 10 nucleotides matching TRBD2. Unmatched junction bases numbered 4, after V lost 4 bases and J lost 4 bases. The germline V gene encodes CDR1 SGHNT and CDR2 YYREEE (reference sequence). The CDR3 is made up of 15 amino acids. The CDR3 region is CASSTVAGGTGELFF. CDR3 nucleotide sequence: TGTGCCAGCAGCACCGTAGCGGGAGGCACCGGGGAGCTGTTTTTT.

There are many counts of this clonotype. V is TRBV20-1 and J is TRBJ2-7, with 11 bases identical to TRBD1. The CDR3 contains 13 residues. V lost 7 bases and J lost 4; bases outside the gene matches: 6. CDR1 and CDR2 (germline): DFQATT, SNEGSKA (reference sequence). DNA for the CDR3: TGCAGTGGGAGCCGGGACAGGGGGTACGAGCAGTACTTC. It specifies CSGSRDRGYEQYF.

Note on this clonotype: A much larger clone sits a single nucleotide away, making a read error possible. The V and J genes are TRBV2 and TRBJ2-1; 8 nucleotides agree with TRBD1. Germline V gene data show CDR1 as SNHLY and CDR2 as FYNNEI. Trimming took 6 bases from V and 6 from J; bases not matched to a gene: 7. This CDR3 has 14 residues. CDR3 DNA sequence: TGTGCCAGCAGGAAAACAGGGGGGAGCAATGAGCAGTTCTTC. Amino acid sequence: CASRKTGGSNEQFF.

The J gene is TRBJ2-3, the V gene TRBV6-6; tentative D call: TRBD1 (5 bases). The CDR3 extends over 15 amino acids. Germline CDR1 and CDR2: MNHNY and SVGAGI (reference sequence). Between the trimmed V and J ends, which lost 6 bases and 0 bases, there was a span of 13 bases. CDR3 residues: CASRADRTSTDTQYF. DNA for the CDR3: TGTGCCAGCAGGGCCGACAGAACTAGCACAGATACGCAGTATTTT.

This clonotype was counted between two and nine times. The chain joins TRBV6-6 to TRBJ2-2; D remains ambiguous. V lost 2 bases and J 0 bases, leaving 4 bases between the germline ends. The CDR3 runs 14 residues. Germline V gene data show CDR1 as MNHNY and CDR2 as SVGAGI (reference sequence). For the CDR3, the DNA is TGTGCCAGCAGTTACCAAACGAACACCGGGGAGCTGTTTTTT. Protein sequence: CASSYQTNTGELFF.

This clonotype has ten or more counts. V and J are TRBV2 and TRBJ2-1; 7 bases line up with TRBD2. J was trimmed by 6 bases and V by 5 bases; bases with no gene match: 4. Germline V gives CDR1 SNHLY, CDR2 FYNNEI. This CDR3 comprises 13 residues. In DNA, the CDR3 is TGTGCCAGCAGTCTACTAGCGAGCAATGAGCAGTTCTTC. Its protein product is CASSLLASNEQFF.

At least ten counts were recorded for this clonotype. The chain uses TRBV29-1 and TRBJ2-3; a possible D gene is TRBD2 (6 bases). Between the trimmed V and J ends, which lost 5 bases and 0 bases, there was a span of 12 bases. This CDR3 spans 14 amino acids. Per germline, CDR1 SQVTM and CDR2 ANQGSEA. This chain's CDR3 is CSVLGGRSTDTQYF. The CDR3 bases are TGCAGCGTTTTGGGAGGCAGAAGCACAGATACGCAGTATTTT.

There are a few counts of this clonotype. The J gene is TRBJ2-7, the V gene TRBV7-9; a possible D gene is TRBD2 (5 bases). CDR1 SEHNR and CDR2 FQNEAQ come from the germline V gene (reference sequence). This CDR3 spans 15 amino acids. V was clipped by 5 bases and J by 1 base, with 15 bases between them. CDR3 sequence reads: CASSPSGGFSYEQYF. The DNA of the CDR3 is TGTGCCAGCAGCCCGTCGGGCGGGTTTTCCTACGAGCAGTACTTC. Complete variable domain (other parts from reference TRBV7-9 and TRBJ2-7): DTGVSQNPRHKITKRGQNVTFRCDPISEHNRLYWYRQTLGQGPEFLTYFQNEAQLEKSRLLSDRFSAERPKGSFSTLEIQRTEQGDSAMYLCASSPSGGFSYEQYFGPGTRLTVT.

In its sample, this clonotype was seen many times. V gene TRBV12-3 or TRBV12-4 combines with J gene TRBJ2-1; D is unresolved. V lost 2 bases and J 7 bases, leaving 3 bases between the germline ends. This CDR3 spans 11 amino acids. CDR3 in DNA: TGTGCCAGCAGTTTAAAGAATGAGCAGTTCTTC. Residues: CASSLKNEQFF.

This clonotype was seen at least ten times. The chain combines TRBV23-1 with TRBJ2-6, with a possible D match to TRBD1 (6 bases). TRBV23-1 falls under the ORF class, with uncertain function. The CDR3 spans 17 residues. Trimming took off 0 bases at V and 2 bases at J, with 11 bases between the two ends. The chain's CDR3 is CASSQSRTAPGANVLTF. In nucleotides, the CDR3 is TGCGCCAGCAGTCAATCGCGGACAGCCCCTGGGGCCAACGTCCTGACTTTC.

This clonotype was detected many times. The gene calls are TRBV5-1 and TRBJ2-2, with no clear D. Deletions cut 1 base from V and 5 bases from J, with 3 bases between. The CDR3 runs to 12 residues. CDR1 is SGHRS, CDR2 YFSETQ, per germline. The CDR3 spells CASSLNTGELFF. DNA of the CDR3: TGCGCCAGCAGCTTGAATACCGGGGAGCTGTTTTTT.

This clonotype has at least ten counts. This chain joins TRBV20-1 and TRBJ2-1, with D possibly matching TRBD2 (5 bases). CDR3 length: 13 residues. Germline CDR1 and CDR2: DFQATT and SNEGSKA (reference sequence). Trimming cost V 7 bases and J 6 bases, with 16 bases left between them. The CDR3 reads CSGLALRANEQFF. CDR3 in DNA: TGCAGTGGCCTAGCCTTGAGGGCCAATGAGCAGTTCTTC.

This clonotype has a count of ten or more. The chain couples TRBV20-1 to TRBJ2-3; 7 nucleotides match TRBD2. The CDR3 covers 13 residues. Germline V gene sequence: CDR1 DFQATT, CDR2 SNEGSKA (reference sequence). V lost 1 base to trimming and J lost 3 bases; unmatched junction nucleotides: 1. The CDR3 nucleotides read TGCAGTGCTAGAGTGGGAGGGACAGATACGCAGTATTTT. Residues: CSARVGGTDTQYF.

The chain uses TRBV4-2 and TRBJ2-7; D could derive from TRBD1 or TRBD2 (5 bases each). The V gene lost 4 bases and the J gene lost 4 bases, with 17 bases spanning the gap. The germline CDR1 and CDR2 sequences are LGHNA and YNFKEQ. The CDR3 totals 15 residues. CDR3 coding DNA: TGTGCCAGCAGCCCCGCTGAGGGACCCAGATACGAGCAGTACTTC. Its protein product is CASSPAEGPRYEQYF.

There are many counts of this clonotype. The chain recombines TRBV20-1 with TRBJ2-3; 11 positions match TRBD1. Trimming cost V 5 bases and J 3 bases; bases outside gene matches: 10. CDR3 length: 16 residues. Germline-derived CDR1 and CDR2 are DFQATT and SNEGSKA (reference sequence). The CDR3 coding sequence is TGCAGTGCTCCGCACCCGGACAGGGGGCGAACAGATACGCAGTATTTT. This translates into CSAPHPDRGRTDTQYF.

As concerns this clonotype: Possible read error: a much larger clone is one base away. The CDR3, as DNA: TGTGCCAGGAAAGGGACCTCCTACGAGCAGTACTTC. Its protein is CARKGTSYEQYF. V usage is TRBV18 and J usage is TRBJ2-7, with D perhaps matching TRBD1 or TRBD2 (5 bases each). Germline V gene lookup returns CDR1 KGHSH and CDR2 LQKENI. This CDR3 contains 12 residues. Deletions cut 9 bases from V and 0 bases from J, with 9 bases between.